A selection of T cell receptor beta chains follows, all from one sample in a study of cytomegalovirus exposure and HLA in healthy donors. Assay: immunoSEQ multiplex PCR; the TCRdb copy retains only in-frame clones and omits some. The sample shows more than 95,000 clones, about 80% of them seen only once. Sequencing used PBMCs. These receptors were taken from a young man in good health and CMV-seropositive. Each CDR3 is given with its conserved first and last residue. Fields, in order: V gene, J gene, clone size, D gene, CDR3 DNA, CDR3 protein. D genes are given only for firm matches. Not every row has a clone size; where given, it reads once, few, many or a size class.

TRBV7-2,TRBJ1-5,NA,NA,TGTGCCAGCAGCTGGGGGGGCCAGAGCTTAGGTCAGCCCCAGCATTTT,CASSWGGQSLGQPQHF
TRBV6-1,TRBJ2-1,NA,TRBD2,TGTGCCAGCGGGACTACCAATGAGCAGTTCTTC,CASGTTNEQFF
TRBV19,TRBJ2-7,NA,NA,TGTGCCAGTAGTATAGGGCAGGGCGCCTACGAGCAGTACTTC,CASSIGQGAYEQYF
TRBV9,TRBJ2-1,NA,TRBD2,TGTGCCAGCGGCGTGGGCGGGGGCAATGAGCAGTTCTTC,CASGVGGGNEQFF
TRBV27,TRBJ2-2,NA,NA,TGTGCCAGCAGGGCAAGCGGTCAATACACCGGGGAGCTGTTTTTT,CASRASGQYTGELFF
TRBV15,TRBJ2-7,NA,NA,TGTGCCACCAGCAGAGATATGGCGGACTTGAGCGAGCAGTACTTC,CATSRDMADLSEQYF
TRBV4-3,TRBJ2-2,NA,TRBD2,TGCGCCAGCAGCCAGGTAGCGGGAGAGGCCGGGGAGCTGTTTTTT,CASSQVAGEAGELFF
TRBV9,TRBJ2-7,NA,TRBD1,TGTGCCAGCAGCCTCAGGACAGGGGGAGACGAGCAGTACTTC,CASSLRTGGDEQYF
TRBV5-1,TRBJ2-1,NA,NA,TGCGCCAGCACCGAGCGGAGCTCCTACAATGAGCAGTTCTTC,CASTERSSYNEQFF
TRBV5-4,TRBJ1-2,NA,TRBD1,TGTGCCAGCAGCTTGAGCCAGGGGGCCCAGTATGGCTACACCTTC,CASSLSQGAQYGYTF
TRBV19,TRBJ1-2,NA,TRBD1,TGTGCCAGTAGTATAAAGGGACAGGGGACATATGGCTACACCTTC,CASSIKGQGTYGYTF
TRBV6-6,TRBJ2-7,NA,TRBD2,TGTGCCAGCGTAGGGGAGGGACTTAAGGGCGAGCAGTACTTC,CASVGEGLKGEQYF
TRBV28,TRBJ2-7,NA,TRBD2,TGTGCCAGCAGTTTACTACAAGCGGGACTAGGTTCCTACGAGCAGTACTTC,CASSLLQAGLGSYEQYF
TRBV27,TRBJ2-2,once,TRBD2,TGTGCCAGCAGTTTATCCCAGCGGGAGGCATCGAACACCGGGGAGCTGTTTTTT,CASSLSQREASNTGELFF
TRBV7-2,TRBJ2-7,NA,NA,TGTGCCAGCAGCTATGATCGGTACTCCTACGAGCAGTACTTC,CASSYDRYSYEQYF
TRBV27,TRBJ1-5,NA,NA,TGTGCCAGCAGTCCGGGTCTTAGCCCCTATAGCAATCAGCCCCAGCATTTT,CASSPGLSPYSNQPQHF
TRBV7-6,TRBJ2-7,NA,TRBD1,TGTGCCAGCAGCGACGGACAGGGTTCGGGAGAGCAGTACTTC,CASSDGQGSGEQYF
TRBV27,TRBJ2-7,NA,TRBD1,TGTGCCAGCAGTCTTGGGACAGGGCCCTCCTACGAGCAGTACTTC,CASSLGTGPSYEQYF
TRBV9,TRBJ2-3,NA,TRBD2,TGTGCCAGCAGCGGACTAGCGGGAGGGCCAGATACGCAGTATTTT,CASSGLAGGPDTQYF
TRBV9,TRBJ2-7,NA,NA,TGTGCCAGCAGCGTAGAGCCTAGGGGGCGGGGAGAGCAGTACTTC,CASSVEPRGRGEQYF
TRBV5-5,TRBJ1-1,NA,NA,TGTGCCAGCAGCCTCGGGGACACTGAAGCTTTCTTT,CASSLGDTEAFF
TRBV4-3,TRBJ1-4,NA,NA,TGCGCCAGCAGCCAAGATTTCGGAAAACTGTTTTTT,CASSQDFGKLFF
TRBV19,TRBJ1-5,NA,NA,TGTGCCAGTAGTATGGGTGCGGGCCGGGGCAATCAGCCCCAGCATTTT,CASSMGAGRGNQPQHF
TRBV7-8,TRBJ2-3,NA,TRBD1,TGTGCCAGCAGCCTCGGACAGGGCGGAGAAACAGATACGCAGTATTTT,CASSLGQGGETDTQYF
TRBV7-3,TRBJ2-1,few,TRBD2,TGTGCCAGCAGCTTAATGGGACTAGCGGGAAAGGATGAGCAGTTCTTC,CASSLMGLAGKDEQFF
TRBV28,TRBJ2-5,NA,TRBD1,TGTGCCAGCAGTCGACAGGGGGCAGAGACCCAGTACTTC,CASSRQGAETQYF
TRBV11-3,TRBJ2-7,NA,TRBD1,TGTGCCAGCAGCTCCCGGGACAGCTCCTACGAGCAGTACTTC,CASSSRDSSYEQYF
TRBV10-3,TRBJ2-7,NA,NA,TGTGCCATCACCGGGGGGCGTGATGGCTACGAGCAGTACTTC,CAITGGRDGYEQYF
TRBV6-5,TRBJ1-5,NA,TRBD1,TGTGCCAGCAGTTACTCGTCAGGGGGCGGTCAGCCCCAGCATTTT,CASSYSSGGGQPQHF